A selection of T cell receptor beta chains follows, all from one sample in a study of cytomegalovirus exposure and HLA in healthy donors. TCRdb keeps only in-frame clones here, not all; method: immunoSEQ multiplex PCR. The data show around 140,000 clones, more than 60% seen once. What was sequenced was PBMCs. These receptors were obtained from a man aged 40-49 years in good health and CMV-seronegative. Both conserved end residues are trimmed from each CDR3.

TRBJ2-1 | TRBV6-1 | ASSESRSYNEQF
TRBJ2-3 | TRBV4-1 | ASSHWSSRPYTDTQY
TRBJ2-7 | TRBV7-9 | ASSPRGKANEQY
TRBJ2-7 | TRBV21-1 | ASSKREQGGEQY
TRBJ2-4 | TRBV7-9 | ANSPADKGGQGIQY
TRBJ2-7 | TRBV19 | ASSIVPATVGQGFIYEQY
TRBJ2-1 | TRBV1 | TSSPGQSYNEQF
TRBJ2-7 | TRBV10-1 | ASSEVRGYEQY
TRBJ1-4 | TRBV6-5 | ASSYLANEKLF
TRBJ2-7 | TRBV9 | ASSVGTGRFYEQY
TRBJ1-6 | TRBV6-5 | ASSRDRVGSPLH
TRBJ2-3 | TRBV27 | ASRGGSRGATQY
TRBJ2-1 | TRBV4-3 | ASSQETDTYNEQF
TRBJ2-2 | TRBV10-1 | ASSESPRGHTGELF
TRBJ1-5 | TRBV5-6 | ASSLSGGDQPQH
TRBJ2-7 | TRBV6-6 | ASSSSGGSYEQY
TRBJ2-5 | TRBV6-5 | ASRGHAGETQY
TRBJ1-2 | TRBV7-2 | ASRPGLPYGYT
TRBJ2-7 | TRBV9 | ASSVGGGGSYEQY
TRBJ2-3 | TRBV7-6 | ASSSWGVASTDTQY
TRBJ2-4 | TRBV18 | ASSPRDRGTRAKNIQY
TRBJ2-1 | TRBV7-3 | ASSFSGGAGNEQF
NA | TRBV5-4 | ASSLFQGTYEQY
TRBJ2-5 | TRBV27 | ASSPRVRETQY
TRBJ1-2 | TRBV7-2 | ASSLQTGDGYGYT
TRBJ1-4 | TRBV4-3 | ASSQDDRLGEKLF
TRBJ2-1 | TRBV25-1 | ASSDGVAGLKSYNEQF
TRBJ2-7 | TRBV6-1 | AASDRGLKEQY
TRBJ1-2 | TRBV25-1 | ASSSGEFRQYYGYT
TRBJ2-5 | TRBV6-5 | ASSYPGEETQY
TRBJ2-5 | TRBV5-6 | ASSNPTDFGRGETQY
TRBJ2-1 | TRBV27 | ASSLSGQHNEQF
TRBJ2-5 | TRBV19 | ASSRGLAGKETQY
TRBJ1-1 | TRBV5-4 | ASSPAGRNTEAF
TRBJ1-1 | TRBV5-1 | ASSLEAGRTTEAF
TRBJ2-6 | TRBV5-1 | ASSSGSWSGANVLT
TRBJ1-3 | TRBV6-1 | ASSQGAPGNTIY
TRBJ2-2 | TRBV11-2 | ASSFKPGTTLTGELF
TRBJ2-7 | TRBV2 | ASTRDRELYEQY
TRBJ1-2 | TRBV29-1 | SVDDRGGGYGYT
TRBJ1-5 | TRBV19 | ASTDPQAFSNQPQH
TRBJ1-2 | TRBV29-1 | SDKGTGGIYGYT
TRBJ1-2 | TRBV6-5 | ASSRDSIYGYT
TRBJ2-5 | TRBV5-1 | ASSLGLRTGIPQETQY
TRBJ2-7 | TRBV7-2 | ASSLSSYSYEQY
TRBJ1-6 | TRBV6-5 | ASSYSGRGSPLH
TRBJ2-3 | TRBV4-2 | ASSETSGGAFGDTQY
TRBJ2-2 | TRBV18 | ASSPLWGDTGELF
TRBJ1-6 | TRBV13 | ASSLGRGSHSPLH
TRBJ2-6 | TRBV18 | ASSTRVSLGTRQYSGANVLT